The 24 T cell receptor beta chains below come from one sample, sequenced in a study of CD4+ T cells in melanoma. The method was immunoSEQ multiplex PCR; TCRdb's version includes in-frame clones alone and lacks a portion of them. The repertoire holds more than 3,500 clones, with around 73% as singletons. Sequencing input: tumor tissue. The receptors shown here come from a human donor with melanoma.

The chain links TRBV4-3 to TRBJ2-1; D may be TRBD2 (5 bases). The germline V and J ends were trimmed by 0 bases and 1 base, with 7 bases remaining between them. CDR3 length: 15 amino acids. Germline CDR1 and CDR2: LGHNA and YSLEER. This chain's CDR3 is CASSQDTGSYNEQFF. In DNA form, the CDR3 reads TGCGCCAGCAGCCAAGATACGGGATCCTACAATGAGCAGTTCTTC.

This clone was detected only a few times. CDR3 region: CASSLGGGSRDAEAFF. In nucleotides, the CDR3 is TGTGCCAGCAGCTTGGGGGGGGGTTCTCGGGATGCTGAAGCTTTCTTT. The chain couples TRBV5-6 to TRBJ1-1; D possibly corresponds to TRBD1 (5 bases). The CDR3 totals 16 residues. V was cut by 0 bases and J by 6 bases, with 18 bases left in between. Germline V gene data show CDR1 as SGHDT and CDR2 as YYEEEE.

The chain couples TRBV6-6 to TRBJ1-2; 8 bases agree with TRBD1. Germline lookup yields CDR1 MNHNY and CDR2 SVGAGI (reference sequence). This CDR3 region has 14 residues. With V trimmed by 6 bases and J by 4 bases, 7 bases remained unmatched. For the CDR3, the DNA is TGTGCCAGCAGAGACAGGGGTGGAGGCTATGGCTACACCTTC. This sequence encodes CASRDRGGGYGYTF.

This clone came up once. The chain couples TRBV11-2 to TRBJ2-2; D gene unclear. CDR1 and CDR2 from the germline V gene are SGHAT and FQNNGV. The ends were cut back, 0 bases at V and 5 bases at J, with 7 bases in the middle. The CDR3 has 14 amino acids. CDR3 sequence (DNA): TGTGCCAGCAGCTTAGAGCCTAATACCGGGGAGCTGTTTTTT. This encodes CASSLEPNTGELFF.

The chain carries TRBV5-1 and TRBJ2-1, with D tentatively TRBD1 (6 bases). Germline CDR1 reads SGHRS; CDR2 reads YFSETQ. V lost 0 bases to trimming and J lost 3 bases, with 10 bases between them. The CDR3 has 15 amino acids. CDR3 sequence (DNA): TGCGCCAGCAGCTTGGGGACAGTGGGCTACAATGAGCAGTTCTTC. Translated, it gives CASSLGTVGYNEQFF.

The chain employs TRBV7-8 and TRBJ2-3; possibly TRBD2 for D (6 bases). Germline-derived CDR1 and CDR2 are SGHVS and FQNEAQ. Trimming removed 1 base from V and 8 bases from J, with 16 bases in between. The CDR3 is made up of 15 amino acids. Written as DNA, the CDR3 is TGTGCCAGCAGCTTAGATGGCGGGGATAGGGGTACGCAGTATTTT. Its translation: CASSLDGGDRGTQYF.

This clone was detected only a few times. The CDR3 loop is CASSLNNQPQHF. The CDR3 region has the DNA TGTGCCAGCAGCTTGAACAATCAGCCCCAGCATTTT. The J gene is TRBJ1-5, the V gene TRBV5-6; unclear D gene. Trimming pared 1 base from V and 3 bases from J, leaving 2 bases between. Germline loops: CDR1 SGHDT, CDR2 YYEEEE. The CDR3 is 12 amino acids.

V is TRBV27 and J is TRBJ1-1; 7 bases line up with TRBD1. This CDR3 spans 18 amino acids. Trimming at V came to 5 bases and at J to 0 bases, leaving 15 bases not matched to a gene. The germline gives CDR1 MNHEY, CDR2 SMNVEV (reference sequence). The CDR3 sequence: CASSPRVGQQFMNTEAFF. CDR3 sequence (DNA): TGTGCCAGCAGTCCCCGAGTGGGACAGCAGTTCATGAACACTGAAGCTTTCTTT.

The V gene is TRBV19, the J gene TRBJ2-1; 10 positions match TRBD2. The CDR3 length is 15 residues. J gave up 4 bases and V 4 bases, and 4 bases lay outside the gene matches. Germline assignment: CDR1 LNHDA and CDR2 SQIVND (reference sequence). CDR3 in amino acids: CASSTLAGAYNEQFF. CDR3 bases: TGTGCCAGTAGTACCCTAGCGGGAGCTTACAATGAGCAGTTCTTC.

The chain carries TRBV7-2 and TRBJ2-7; the D call may be TRBD1 or TRBD2 (5 bases each). V shed 5 bases and J shed 4 bases, with 18 bases lying between them. Germline CDR1 and CDR2: SGHTA and FQGNSA. The CDR3 sequence is 15 residues long. Written as DNA, the CDR3 is TGTGCCAGCAGCCCCGGACCCGGGGACGGTTACGAGCAGTACTTC. Protein sequence: CASSPGPGDGYEQYF.

This chain connects TRBV28 to TRBJ2-2; D call uncertain. Trimming removed 8 bases from V and 9 bases from J, with 10 bases in between. The CDR3 length is 11 residues. Per the germline V gene, CDR1 is MDHEN and CDR2 is SYDVKM. The CDR3 protein is CASRSARELFF. The CDR3 nucleotides read TGTGCCAGCCGCTCCGCGCGGGAGCTGTTTTTT.

This clone was seen more than once but under ten times. As DNA, the CDR3 is TGTGCCAGCAGTCAAACACAGGGCCGCTACGAGCAGTACTTC. It codes for CASSQTQGRYEQYF. V is TRBV6-1 and J is TRBJ2-7, with D maybe TRBD1 (6 bases). Trimming removed 5 bases at V and 3 bases at J, with 14 bases between. The CDR3 is 14 residues long. The germline V gene encodes CDR1 MNHNS and CDR2 SASEGT.

The chain carries TRBV2 and TRBJ2-1, with D unclear. V was cut by 0 bases and J by 8 bases, with 5 bases left in between. The CDR3 runs 12 residues. Germline V gives CDR1 SNHLY, CDR2 FYNNEI. The CDR3 reads CASSEALDEQFF. The CDR3 DNA is TGTGCCAGCAGTGAAGCGCTAGATGAGCAGTTCTTC.

The chain links TRBV9 to TRBJ2-3; TRBD2 aligns across 10 bases. Germline CDR1 SGDLS, CDR2 YYNGEE. V dropped 0 bases and J dropped 3; count of bases not matched to a gene: 4. This CDR3 is built from 16 residues. The CDR3 DNA reads TGTGCCAGCAGCGTAGGACCTAGCGGGGGAACAGATACGCAGTATTTT. Protein product: CASSVGPSGGTDTQYF.

The rearrangement joins TRBV5-1 to TRBJ1-2, with D unresolved. CDR1 and CDR2 from the germline V gene are SGHRS and YFSETQ. V was clipped by 3 bases and J by 6 bases, with 15 bases between them. The CDR3 is made up of 14 amino acids. This CDR3 is CASSSMGDQHGYTF. CDR3 DNA: TGCGCCAGCAGCTCAATGGGTGACCAGCATGGCTACACCTTC.

The rearrangement joins TRBV30 to TRBJ1-1, with D possibly TRBD1 on 5 matching bases. Per the germline V gene, CDR1 is GTSNPN and CDR2 is SVGIG (reference sequence). Between the trimmed V and J ends, which lost 4 bases and 4 bases, there was a span of 22 bases. The CDR3 runs 16 residues. CDR3 DNA sequence: TGTGCCTGGATCGACGGGACTGCACTTGGGGGCACTGAAGCTTTCTTT. This sequence encodes CAWIDGTALGGTEAFF.

The chain employs TRBV28 and TRBJ2-7; no firm D call. CDR3 length equals 11 residues. With 3 bases removed from V and 12 bases from J, the gap between germline ends came to 12 bases. Looked up from germline, CDR1 is MDHEN and CDR2 is SYDVKM. The CDR3 is CASSFAVSRYF. In DNA, the CDR3 is TGTGCCAGCAGTTTTGCAGTAAGTCGGTACTTC.

This clone was recorded a few times. This chain joins TRBV11-2 and TRBJ2-7; 11 positions match TRBD2. Per the germline V gene, CDR1 is SGHAT and CDR2 is FQNNGV. V shed 5 bases, J shed 2 bases, and the junction held 5 bases outside the gene matches. The CDR3 has 15 amino acids. The CDR3 spells CASSRNSGRAYEQYF. The CDR3 DNA reads as TGTGCCAGCAGCCGGAATAGCGGGAGGGCCTACGAGCAGTACTTC.

This rearrangement joins TRBV28 to TRBJ2-3, with D perhaps assigned TRBD1 or TRBD2 (5 bases each). Germline-derived CDR1 and CDR2 are MDHEN and SYDVKM. Trimming stripped 6 bases from V and 1 base from J, with 11 bases between. This CDR3 has 14 amino acids. In DNA form, the CDR3 reads TGTGCCAGCAGGAGGGACCTTGGCACAGATACGCAGTATTTT. Its translation: CASRRDLGTDTQYF.

This chain joins TRBV7-8 and TRBJ2-5; D is perhaps TRBD2 (5 bases). The V gene lost 2 bases and the J gene lost 5 bases, with 12 bases spanning the gap. The germline CDR1 and CDR2 sequences are SGHVS and FQNEAQ. The CDR3 sequence is 14 residues long. The CDR3: CASSLTSPQETQYF. CDR3 sequence (DNA): TGTGCCAGCAGCTTAACTAGTCCTCAGGAGACCCAGTACTTC.

This chain uses TRBV7-4 with TRBJ1-5; 10 bases line up with TRBD1. The CDR3 totals 17 residues. After removal of 5 bases from V and 6 bases from J, the junction contained 13 bases not matched to a gene. Germline V CDR1 and CDR2: SGHVT, SQSDAQ. CDR3 sequence reads: CASSSVQEWDRGQPQHF. For the CDR3, the DNA is TGTGCCAGCAGCAGTGTGCAAGAGTGGGACAGGGGTCAGCCCCAGCATTTT.

V and J are TRBV7-9 and TRBJ2-5; 9 bases fit TRBD2. The CDR3 contains 14 residues. The junction had 4 bases not matched to a gene; V was cut back by 1 base and J by 7 bases. Per germline, CDR1 SEHNR and CDR2 FQNEAQ (reference sequence). CDR3 coding DNA: TGTGCCAGCAGCTTAGGCGGGGGGGTGCTGACCCAGTACTTC. Its protein product is CASSLGGGVLTQYF.

The chain is built from TRBV7-3 and TRBJ2-5; 7 bases match TRBD1. The CDR3 spans 13 residues. The V gene end was trimmed by 5 bases and the J gene end by 3 bases; junction bases not matched to a gene: 3. The germline V gene has CDR1 SGHTA and CDR2 FQGTGA. The CDR3 DNA follows: TGTGCCAGCAGCAAGGGGGCGGAAGAGACCCAGTACTTC. Encoded protein: CASSKGAEETQYF. The complete variable domain, with remaining parts taken from reference TRBV7-3 and TRBJ2-5, reads GAGVSQTPSNKVTEKGKYVELRCDPISGHTALYWYRQSLGQGPEFLIYFQGTGAADDSGLPNDRFFAVRPEGSVSTLKIQRTERGDSAVYLCASSKGAEETQYFGPGTRLLVL.

This rearrangement joins TRBV27 to TRBJ2-2, with 8 bases identical to TRBD2. The CDR3 loop spans 16 amino acids. After removal of 6 bases from V and 8 bases from J, the junction contained 14 bases not matched to a gene. Per germline, CDR1 MNHEY and CDR2 SMNVEV (reference sequence). The CDR3 region is CASRKVPSGRQGELFF. CDR3 DNA sequence: TGTGCCAGCAGGAAGGTGCCCAGCGGGAGACAAGGGGAGCTGTTTTTT.